Listed below are T cell receptor beta chains from one sample, sequenced in a study of T cells after yellow fever vaccination. TCRdb reprocessed the 5' RACE reads via MiXCR and lists one record per CDR3 protein. The sample lists roughly 340,000 distinct CDR3 sequences, roughly 9.4% seen once, with roughly 18% in the top ten. The source material was PBMCs, sampled on the day of the first yellow fever vaccination. The receptors originated from a young man who received the YFV17D yellow fever vaccine. Each CDR3 is given with its conserved first and last residue. The order of the fields is clone size, D gene, V gene, CDR3 protein. D genes are given only for firm matches. The listing skips clone size in some rows; elsewhere it reads once, few, many or a size class.

clone_size: NA
d_call: NA
v_call: TRBV9
cdr3_aa: CASSGADATEAFF

clone_size: few
d_call: NA
v_call: TRBV12-5
cdr3_aa: CASAGPLSYNEQFF

clone_size: NA
d_call: TRBD2
v_call: TRBV7-8
cdr3_aa: CASSLVVTGGEQFF

clone_size: few
d_call: NA
v_call: TRBV7-9
cdr3_aa: CASSPPGIGELFF

clone_size: NA
d_call: TRBD2
v_call: TRBV7-6
cdr3_aa: CASSFRTSGGDTQYF

clone_size: few
d_call: TRBD1
v_call: TRBV2
cdr3_aa: CASRLGQEAYGYTF

clone_size: NA
d_call: NA
v_call: TRBV12-3/TRBV12-4
cdr3_aa: CASSLATGIRRSRYF

clone_size: NA
d_call: NA
v_call: TRBV7-2
cdr3_aa: CASSPLTTDTQYF

clone_size: few
d_call: NA
v_call: TRBV20-1
cdr3_aa: CSAWGRGADNQPQHF

clone_size: many
d_call: NA
v_call: TRBV12-3/TRBV12-4
cdr3_aa: CASSRERNSYEQYF

clone_size: NA
d_call: NA
v_call: TRBV5-1
cdr3_aa: CASSLEASDEQYF

clone_size: few
d_call: NA
v_call: TRBV7-8
cdr3_aa: CASSFVRSTDTQYF

clone_size: NA
d_call: NA
v_call: TRBV5-1
cdr3_aa: CASSLGLRGVMNTEAFF

clone_size: few
d_call: TRBD1
v_call: TRBV27
cdr3_aa: CASSFGQGYHSGANVLTF

clone_size: NA
d_call: NA
v_call: TRBV6-1
cdr3_aa: CASSPNGQSNYGYTF

clone_size: NA
d_call: TRBD1
v_call: TRBV6-5
cdr3_aa: CASSFLGGTGLANYGYTF

clone_size: few
d_call: TRBD2
v_call: TRBV6-1
cdr3_aa: CASSTGGSGGGTQYF

clone_size: NA
d_call: NA
v_call: TRBV3-1
cdr3_aa: CASSPRDGVQETQYF